This is a list of T cell receptor beta chains from one sample in a study of blood T cell repertoires in COVID-19. Assay used: immunoSEQ multiplex PCR; TCRdb lists only in-frame clones, some missing. The sample holds about 360,000 clones, 70% to 90% seen once. The specimen was PBMCs or T cells enriched from blood (not recorded which). These receptors were obtained from a woman in her forties with acute COVID-19. Each CDR3 is given with its conserved first and last residue. D genes are given only for firm matches. Some rows mark clone size as missing; the rest say once, few, many or name a class of expanded clone.

J: TRBJ2-5
D: TRBD1
V: TRBV9
size: .
CDR3: CASSVQGDRVETQYF
DNA: TGTGCCAGCAGCGTACAAGGGGACAGGGTGGAGACCCAGTACTTC

J: TRBJ1-5
D: .
V: TRBV24-1
size: .
CDR3: CATSEAGNQPQHF
DNA: TGTGCCACCAGTGAAGCAGGGAATCAGCCCCAGCATTTT

J: TRBJ2-3
D: .
V: TRBV10-3
size: .
CDR3: CAISESGRTSTDTQYF
DNA: TGTGCCATCAGTGAGTCGGGGAGAACTAGCACAGATACGCAGTATTTT

J: TRBJ1-1
D: TRBD1
V: TRBV11-2
size: .
CDR3: CASSLDKGTVNTEAFF
DNA: TGTGCCAGCAGCTTAGATAAAGGGACAGTGAACACTGAAGCTTTCTTT

J: TRBJ2-1
D: .
V: TRBV11-2
size: .
CDR3: CASSPHASEQFF
DNA: TGTGCCAGCAGCCCCCATGCGTCCGAGCAGTTCTTC

J: TRBJ2-5
D: .
V: TRBV5-1
size: .
CDR3: CASSLDRPQETQYF
DNA: TGCGCCAGCAGCTTGGACAGGCCGCAAGAGACCCAGTACTTC

J: TRBJ1-6
D: .
V: TRBV4-1
size: few
CDR3: CASSPGGGPNSPLHF
DNA: TGCGCCAGCAGCCCCGGCGGGGGCCCGAATTCACCCCTCCACTTT

J: TRBJ2-5
D: .
V: TRBV19
size: .
CDR3: CASSNPGVQETQYF
DNA: TGTGCCAGTAGTAACCCGGGGGTACAAGAGACCCAGTACTTC

J: TRBJ2-6
D: .
V: TRBV20-1
size: .
CDR3: CSASIAPGANVLTF
DNA: TGCAGTGCTAGTATCGCGCCTGGGGCCAACGTCCTGACTTTC

J: TRBJ1-1
D: TRBD1
V: TRBV3-1/TRBV3-2
size: .
CDR3: CASSQNRGTEAFF
DNA: TGTGCCAGCAGCCAAAACAGGGGCACTGAAGCTTTCTTT

J: TRBJ1-2
D: TRBD1
V: TRBV18
size: .
CDR3: CASSPTGNYGYTF
DNA: TGTGCCAGCTCACCGACAGGGAACTATGGCTACACCTTC

J: TRBJ2-7
D: .
V: TRBV10-2
size: .
CDR3: CASSDQQGGFDEQYF
DNA: TGCGCCAGCAGTGATCAGCAGGGGGGTTTCGACGAGCAGTACTTC

J: TRBJ2-7
D: TRBD1
V: TRBV24-1
size: .
CDR3: CATSDGRDSKYEQYF
DNA: TGTGCCACCAGTGATGGCCGGGACAGTAAATACGAGCAGTACTTC

J: TRBJ2-3
D: .
V: TRBV24-1
size: .
CDR3: CATSEQGLLPQYF
DNA: TGTGCCACCAGTGAACAGGGTCTCTTGCCGCAGTATTTT

J: TRBJ2-1
D: TRBD2
V: TRBV6-5
size: .
CDR3: CASRPTSGSYNEQFF
DNA: TGTGCCAGCAGGCCTACTAGCGGTTCCTACAATGAGCAGTTCTTC

J: TRBJ2-3
D: TRBD2
V: TRBV24-1
size: .
CDR3: CATSLAGFTDTQYF
DNA: TGTGCCACCAGCCTAGCGGGGTTCACAGATACGCAGTATTTT

J: TRBJ2-7
D: TRBD1
V: TRBV11-2
size: few
CDR3: CASSTTGLEQYF
DNA: TGTGCCAGCAGCACGACAGGGCTCGAGCAGTACTTC

J: TRBJ2-3
D: TRBD2
V: TRBV6-5
size: .
CDR3: CASTVAGARTDTQYF
DNA: TGTGCCAGCACCGTAGCGGGGGCCCGCACAGATACGCAGTATTTT

J: TRBJ2-1
D: TRBD2
V: TRBV19
size: few
CDR3: CASREIGRNEQFF
DNA: TGTGCCAGTAGAGAGATCGGGAGGAATGAGCAGTTCTTC

J: TRBJ2-1
D: TRBD1
V: TRBV25-1
size: .
CDR3: CASSDSSDRANEQFF
DNA: TGTGCCAGCAGTGACAGTTCGGACAGGGCAAATGAGCAGTTCTTC

J: TRBJ2-2
D: TRBD2
V: TRBV5-1
size: .
CDR3: CASSLGLAANTGELFF
DNA: TGCGCCAGCAGCTTGGGACTAGCGGCGAACACCGGGGAGCTGTTTTTT

J: TRBJ1-1
D: .
V: TRBV5-1
size: .
CDR3: CASSLGGLSNTEAFF
DNA: TGCGCCAGCAGCTTGGGAGGTCTATCTAACACTGAAGCTTTCTTT

J: TRBJ1-5
D: TRBD1
V: TRBV19
size: .
CDR3: CASKDRGHQPQHF
DNA: TGTGCCAGTAAAGACAGGGGGCACCAGCCCCAGCATTTT

J: TRBJ2-5
D: .
V: TRBV14
size: once
CDR3: CASSQISREETQYF
DNA: TGTGCCAGCAGCCAAATCTCCAGGGAAGAGACCCAGTACTTC

J: TRBJ2-7
D: TRBD1
V: TRBV6-5
size: .
CDR3: CATRDRTSSYEQYF
DNA: TGTGCCACCAGGGACAGAACAAGCTCCTACGAGCAGTACTTC